These 9 T cell receptor beta chains were all obtained from the same sample, sequenced in a study of shared clonotypes between healthy human individuals. Only in-frame clones appear in the TCRdb table, and some are missing; sequencing was by immunoSEQ multiplex PCR. The table shows roughly 2.6 million clones, with roughly nine tenths occurring only once. The material sequenced was naive CD4+ T cells sorted from blood. The subset: CD45RA+ positively selected. The receptors originated from a young man in good health.

The chain links TRBV2 to TRBJ2-3; D unclear. The CDR3 is 13 residues long. Germline V lookup: CDR1 SNHLY, CDR2 FYNNEI. V gave up 1 base and J gave up 8 bases, with 10 bases separating them. The CDR3 loop reads CASSEEGVGTQYF. CDR3 sequence (DNA): TGTGCCAGCAGTGAAGAGGGCGTGGGTACGCAGTATTTT. The variable domain in full, completed from reference TRBV2 and TRBJ2-3, reads EPEVTQTPSHQVTQMGQEVILRCVPISNHLYFYWYRQILGQKVEFLVSFYNNEISEKSEIFDDQFSVERPDGSNFTLKIRSTKLEDSAMYFCASSEEGVGTQYFGPGTRLTVL.

The chain recombines TRBV7-2 with TRBJ2-7, with 11 nucleotides matching TRBD2. The CDR3 totals 15 residues. Germline assignment: CDR1 SGHTA and CDR2 FQGNSA. V lost 1 base to trimming and J lost 4 bases; unmatched junction nucleotides: 3. DNA of the CDR3: TGTGCCAGCAGCTTAGTGACTAGCGGGGCTTACGAGCAGTACTTC. Amino acid sequence: CASSLVTSGAYEQYF.

V usage is TRBV11-2 and J usage is TRBJ1-6; 8 nucleotides line up with TRBD1. V shed 4 bases, J shed 10 bases, and the junction held 3 bases outside the gene matches. This CDR3 is 13 amino acids long. The germline CDR1 and CDR2 sequences are SGHAT and FQNNGV. The CDR3 coding sequence is TGTGCCAGCAGCTCTGACAGGGGATCACCCCTCCACTTT. It translates to CASSSDRGSPLHF. The full variable domain, in which reference TRBV11-2 and TRBJ1-6 provide the parts outside the CDR3, is EAGVAQSPRYKIIEKRQSVAFWCNPISGHATLYWYQQILGQGPKLLIQFQNNGVVDDSQLPKDRFSAERLKGVDSTLKIQPAKLEDSAVYLCASSSDRGSPLHFGNGTRLTVT.

The V call is TRBV11-2, the J call TRBJ1-3, with 7 bases matching TRBD1. The V gene end was trimmed by 0 bases and the J gene end by 0 bases; junction bases not matched to a gene: 5. The CDR3 is made up of 17 amino acids. CDR1 and CDR2 (germline): SGHAT, FQNNGV. The CDR3 reads CASSLDQGGNSGNTIYF. CDR3 in DNA: TGTGCCAGCAGCTTAGACCAGGGGGGTAACTCTGGAAACACCATATATTTT.

The genes are TRBV7-3 and TRBJ2-3, with unresolved D. The CDR3 has 14 amino acids. Germline loops: CDR1 SGHTA, CDR2 FQGTGA. Trimming removed 5 bases from V and 2 bases from J, with 11 bases in between. CDR3 coding DNA: TGTGCCAGCAGCAAATTCAGGAACACAGATACGCAGTATTTT. It specifies CASSKFRNTDTQYF.

This clone was seen a few times. V and J are TRBV2 and TRBJ2-3; maybe TRBD2 (7 bases). Germline CDR1 reads SNHLY; CDR2 reads FYNNEI. The CDR3 loop spans 17 amino acids. Trimming pared 5 bases from V and 5 bases from J, leaving 23 bases between. The CDR3 protein is CASSRERAGGPRDTQYF. Here the CDR3 DNA reads TGTGCCAGCAGTCGTGAGCGGGCCGGGGGGCCCCGAGATACGCAGTATTTT.

Note on this clone: Other nucleotide sequences in the sample specify the same CDR3. This sequence joins TRBV19 and TRBJ2-5; D remains unclear. Trimming removed 1 base at V and 2 bases at J, with 8 bases between. Germline CDR1 is LNHDA and CDR2 is SQIVND (reference sequence). This CDR3 is 14 amino acids long. The CDR3 loop reads CASSIGGIQETQYF. In nucleotides, the CDR3 is TGTGCCAGTAGTATAGGTGGTATACAAGAGACCCAGTACTTC.

V and J are TRBV6-6 and TRBJ2-4; D is possibly TRBD1 (6 bases). Per germline, CDR1 MNHNY and CDR2 SVGAGI (reference sequence). The CDR3 is 14 residues long. The ends were cut back, 7 bases at V and 7 bases at J, with 17 bases in the middle. Here the CDR3 reads CASTYTGNPNIQYF. For the CDR3, the DNA is TGTGCCAGCACCTATACAGGGAATCCTAACATTCAGTACTTC.

V usage is TRBV6-6 and J usage is TRBJ2-2; 9 bases fit TRBD1. With 5 bases clipped from V and 7 bases from J, the junction kept 11 bases outside the gene matches. Germline V gives CDR1 MNHNY, CDR2 SVGAGI (reference sequence). The CDR3 contains 16 residues. CDR3 nucleotide sequence: TGTGCCAGCAGTCCCCCGGGACAGGGACGAAACGGGGAGCTGTTTTTT. It encodes CASSPPGQGRNGELFF.